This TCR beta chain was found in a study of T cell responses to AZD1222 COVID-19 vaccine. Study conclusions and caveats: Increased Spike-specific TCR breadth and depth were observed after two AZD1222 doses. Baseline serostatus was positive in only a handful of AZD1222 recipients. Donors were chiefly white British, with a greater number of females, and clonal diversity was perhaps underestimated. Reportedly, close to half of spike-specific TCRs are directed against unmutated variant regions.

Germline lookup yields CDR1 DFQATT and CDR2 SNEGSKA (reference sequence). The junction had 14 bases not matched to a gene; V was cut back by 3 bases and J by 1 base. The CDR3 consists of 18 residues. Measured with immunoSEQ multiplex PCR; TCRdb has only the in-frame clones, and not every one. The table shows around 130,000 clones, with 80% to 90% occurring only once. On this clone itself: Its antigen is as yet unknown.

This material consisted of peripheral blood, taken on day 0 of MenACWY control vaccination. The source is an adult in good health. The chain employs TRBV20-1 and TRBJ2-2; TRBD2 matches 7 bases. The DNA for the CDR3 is TGCAGTGCTAGTGCCCCTCGGCGGGACTACTGGAACACCGGGGAGCTGTTTTTT. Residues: CSASAPRRDYWNTGELFF.